The present entry profiles one T cell receptor (beta chain) with its context. Antigen unknown. The protocol was immunoSEQ multiplex PCR, while the TCRdb copy is restricted to in-frame clones and leaves out a portion. In the table there are roughly 40,000 clones, around 84% of which are singletons. The J segment lost 3 bases and the V segment lost 1 base, leaving 5 bases of the junction unmatched. The length of the CDR3 is 18 residues. Germline values: CDR1 SGHNT, CDR2 YENEEA. These data originate in a study of PD-L1 blockade in urothelial cancer. The overall study: Blood was subjected to analysis at 3 weeks (second dose) and 6 weeks following treatment start. Typically, measured as a median, blood samples had 141,255 T cells.

Study results and limitations: Pretreatment blood TCR clonality under the median forecast improved survival. Stronger expansion of tumor-associated clones in blood at 3 weeks distinguished durable-benefit patients.

The sample here was PBMCs, taken around atezolizumab (anti-PD-L1) treatment. This chain joins TRBV11-3 and TRBJ2-3, with 15 bases identical to TRBD2. The receptor's source is an older man with urothelial cancer. The CDR3 DNA reads as TGTGCCAGCAGCTTAGGCCGGACTAGCGGGAGGGCTACAGATACGCAGTATTTT. It translates to CASSLGRTSGRATDTQYF. Combining the CDR3 with reference TRBV11-3 and TRBJ2-3 gives the whole variable domain EAGVVQSPRYKIIEKKQPVAFWCNPISGHNTLYWYLQNLGQGPELLIRYENEEAVDDSQLPKDRFSAERLKGVDSTLKIQPAELGDSAVYLCASSLGRTSGRATDTQYFGPGTRLTVL.